The 7 T cell receptor beta chains below come from one sample, sequenced in a study of beta chain features in type 1 diabetes. General study results and limits: Within each of all four CD4+ subsets, Type 1 diabetes patients had TCRB CDR3s that were moderately but significantly shorter.

The investigators reverse transcribed all of the isolated RNA, so they sequenced expressed TCRB transcripts. Sequencing used immunoSEQ multiplex PCR; TCRdb keeps in-frame clones, though not all of them. This repertoire shows about 280,000 clones, 14% to 15% found once; its top ten account for 0.015% to 0.017%. No antigen is known for these receptors. The source material was naive CD4+ T cells from blood. These receptors originate from a man aged 18 to 30 with type 1 diabetes.

This clone was picked up a small number of times. The chain is built from TRBV9 and TRBJ2-5, with 8 bases lining up with TRBD1. With 0 bases clipped from V and 4 bases from J, the junction kept 2 bases outside the gene matches. The germline gives CDR1 SGDLS, CDR2 YYNGEE. The CDR3 is 14 residues long. The CDR3 region is CASSVGTGRETQYF. Written as DNA, the CDR3 is TGTGCCAGCAGCGTAGGGACAGGGAGAGAGACCCAGTACTTC.

There are a few counts of this clone. This rearrangement joins TRBV4-3 to TRBJ1-2; tentative D call: TRBD1 (5 bases). The germline V and J ends were trimmed by 4 bases and 4 bases, with 13 bases remaining between them. The CDR3 covers 14 residues. Per the germline V gene, CDR1 is LGHNA and CDR2 is YSLEER. The CDR3: CASSPRTRTYGYTF. The DNA for the CDR3 is TGCGCCAGCAGCCCCCGGACAAGGACCTATGGCTACACCTTC.

In this sample, this clone turned up a few times. The CDR3 protein is CASSSTSGPYEQYF. The DNA for the CDR3 is TGTGCCAGCAGCTCGACTAGCGGACCCTACGAGCAGTACTTC. The chain joins TRBV7-2 to TRBJ2-7, with 9 bases identical to TRBD2. This CDR3 has 14 amino acids. V gave up 4 bases and J gave up 2 bases; unmatched junction bases: 3. In germline, CDR1 is SGHTA, CDR2 FQGNSA.

This clone showed up just a few times. The chain recombines TRBV7-2 with TRBJ1-5, with D possibly TRBD1 on 6 matching bases. The CDR3 runs to 15 residues. V was shortened by 5 bases and J by 6 bases, with 17 bases between the two germline ends. Germline CDR1 reads SGHTA; CDR2 reads FQGNSA. CDR3 amino acids: CASSPRGGDSQPQHF. CDR3 coding DNA: TGTGCCAGCAGCCCGCGGGGGGGCGACAGTCAGCCCCAGCATTTT.

This clone was counted between two and nine times. The genes are TRBV30 and TRBJ1-5; D ambiguous. With 0 bases removed from V and 7 bases from J, the gap between germline ends came to 7 bases. This CDR3 has 12 amino acids. Germline lookup yields CDR1 GTSNPN and CDR2 SVGIG (reference sequence). Written as DNA, the CDR3 is TGTGCCTGGAGTGTACGTCGGCAGCCCCAGCATTTT. Translated, it gives CAWSVRRQPQHF. The complete variable domain, with remaining parts taken from reference TRBV30 and TRBJ1-5, reads SQTIHQWPATLVQPVGSPLSLECTVEGTSNPNLYWYRQAAGRGLQLLFYSVGIGQISSEVPQNLSASRPQDRQFILSSKKLLLSDSGFYLCAWSVRRQPQHFGDGTRLSIL.

The chain combines TRBV5-4 with TRBJ2-1; D may be TRBD2 (6 bases). Between the trimmed V and J ends, which lost 2 bases and 1 base, there was a span of 10 bases. CDR3 length equals 15 residues. Germline V lookup: CDR1 SGHNT, CDR2 YYREEE (reference sequence). The CDR3 reads CASSFTGASYNEQFF. The CDR3 region has the DNA TGTGCCAGCAGCTTTACGGGAGCGTCCTACAATGAGCAGTTCTTC.

V usage is TRBV9 and J usage is TRBJ2-7; D might be TRBD1 (6 bases). Germline V gene data show CDR1 as SGDLS and CDR2 as YYNGEE. The CDR3 contains 14 residues. V was cut by 1 base and J by 3 bases, with 11 bases left in between. The CDR3 sequence: CASSVSRQDYEQYF. The DNA of the CDR3 is TGTGCCAGCAGCGTATCGAGACAGGACTACGAGCAGTACTTC.